The next 16 T cell receptor beta chains were all read from a single sample in a study of blood T cell repertoires in COVID-19. This table comes from immunoSEQ multiplex PCR, and its TCRdb copy is limited to in-frame clones, with some not included. The table lists some 390,000 clones, roughly nine tenths of them singletons. Material: PBMCs or T cells enriched from blood (not recorded which). These receptor sequences come from a young woman who had recovered from COVID-19.

V and J are TRBV5-6 and TRBJ1-1; weak D call: TRBD1 (5 bases). The V gene's germline CDR1 is SGHDT and CDR2 YYEEEE. CDR3 size: 13 residues. Between the trimmed V and J ends, which lost 2 bases and 4 bases, there was a span of 9 bases. As DNA, the CDR3 is TGTGCCAGCAGCTTCCCCGGGGGCACTGAAGCTTTCTTT. As protein: CASSFPGGTEAFF.

This chain connects TRBV5-1 to TRBJ1-3; D remains ambiguous. Germline assignment: CDR1 SGHRS and CDR2 YFSETQ. V dropped 1 base and J dropped 4 bases, with 6 bases sitting between them. This CDR3 has 13 amino acids. The CDR3 DNA reads as TGCGCCAGCAGCTTGCTGGAGGGAAACACCATATATTTT. This sequence encodes CASSLLEGNTIYF.

The rearrangement joins TRBV24-1 to TRBJ2-7; TRBD1 agrees at 8 bases. The CDR3 spans 14 residues. CDR1 is KGHDR and CDR2 is SFDVKD in the germline V gene. V shed 4 bases, J shed 0 bases, and the junction held 1 base outside the gene matches. DNA for the CDR3: TGTGCCACCAGTGAGGGGACAGGCTCCTACGAGCAGTACTTC. It specifies CATSEGTGSYEQYF.

This clone was detected many times. The gene calls are TRBV24-1 and TRBJ2-5; D may be TRBD1 (6 bases). This CDR3 has 16 residues. Per germline, CDR1 KGHDR and CDR2 SFDVKD. V lost 3 bases and J lost 1, with 14 bases in between. The CDR3 region is CATSDKKKGVQETQYF. CDR3 nucleotide sequence: TGTGCCACCAGTGATAAGAAGAAGGGGGTCCAAGAGACCCAGTACTTC.

This chain joins TRBV24-1 and TRBJ2-1; 9 nucleotides align to TRBD2. V shed 2 bases, J shed 0 bases, and the junction held 7 bases outside the gene matches. Germline V lookup: CDR1 KGHDR, CDR2 SFDVKD. CDR3 size: 18 residues. The CDR3 here is CATSDSMTSGSSYNEQFF. Written as DNA, the CDR3 is TGTGCCACCAGTGATTCAATGACTAGCGGCAGCTCCTACAATGAGCAGTTCTTC.

The rearrangement links TRBV15 to TRBJ1-1, with D unclear. The germline V gene has CDR1 LNHNV and CDR2 YYDKDF (reference sequence). The CDR3 totals 14 residues. Trimming pared 2 bases from V and 5 bases from J, leaving 12 bases between. The CDR3 DNA reads TGTGCCACCAGCAGATCCCGCGCGGGGACTGAAGCTTTCTTT. As protein: CATSRSRAGTEAFF.

This clone was counted once. The genes are TRBV30 and TRBJ2-1; 10 bases fit TRBD1. The CDR3 runs 14 residues. CDR1 GTSNPN and CDR2 SVGIG come from the germline V gene (reference sequence). Unmatched junction bases numbered 5, after V lost 3 bases and J lost 6 bases. The CDR3 DNA is TGTGCCTGGAGCCGGGACAGGGGTGGCAATGAGCAGTTCTTC. Protein: CAWSRDRGGNEQFF.

The V gene is TRBV18, the J gene TRBJ2-5; D call uncertain. The germline V gene has CDR1 KGHSH and CDR2 LQKENI. The V gene lost 2 bases and the J gene lost 1 base, with 11 bases spanning the gap. The CDR3 has 15 amino acids. DNA of the CDR3: TGTGCCAGCTCACCAAGGCTAGGCGGCCAAGAGACCCAGTACTTC. Its protein is CASSPRLGGQETQYF.

Turning to this clone: This same CDR3 is encoded by further DNA sequences in the sample. V and J are TRBV6-5 and TRBJ2-7; TRBD1 is a possible D gene (6 bases). CDR1 and CDR2 (germline): MNHEY, SVGAGI. The CDR3 is 13 residues long. V shed 6 bases and J shed 3 bases, with 12 bases lying between them. CDR3 sequence reads: CASSRDTSYEQYF. The CDR3 coding sequence is TGTGCCAGCAGCCGGGACACCAGCTACGAGCAGTACTTC.

The genes are TRBV9 and TRBJ2-2; unclear D gene. V gave up 0 bases and J gave up 6 bases, with 9 bases separating them. The CDR3 has 14 residues. Germline V gene data show CDR1 as SGDLS and CDR2 as YYNGEE. In DNA, the CDR3 is TGTGCCAGCAGCGTAGGAACACCCGCCGGGGAGCTGTTTTTT. This sequence encodes CASSVGTPAGELFF.

This chain links TRBV7-2 with TRBJ1-1; D is possibly TRBD1 (5 bases). Trimming took 2 bases from V and 11 from J, leaving 18 bases between them. CDR3 length equals 14 residues. CDR1 is SGHTA, CDR2 FQGNSA, per germline. The DNA for the CDR3 is TGTGCCAGCAGCTTACGTGCTGGGGGGATGGAGGCTTTCTTT. Translation gives CASSLRAGGMEAFF.

The rearrangement uses TRBV7-2 and TRBJ1-3; 9 positions match TRBD1. Germline CDR1 and CDR2: SGHTA and FQGNSA. V was clipped by 1 base and J by 0 bases; unmatched bases: 4. The CDR3 length is 17 residues. This CDR3 reads CASSLVSTGGSGNTIYF. In nucleotides, the CDR3 is TGTGCCAGCAGCTTAGTCTCGACAGGGGGCTCTGGAAACACCATATATTTT. The full variable domain, in which reference TRBV7-2 and TRBJ1-3 provide the parts outside the CDR3, is GAGVSQSPSNKVTEKGKDVELRCDPISGHTALYWYRQSLGQGLEFLIYFQGNSAPDKSGLPSDRFSAERTGGSVSTLTIQRTQQEDSAVYLCASSLVSTGGSGNTIYFGEGSWLTVV.

This clone occurred once. The same CDR3 is also encoded by other DNA sequences in this sample. J is TRBJ2-5 and V is TRBV18; TRBD2 might be the D (5 bases). Germline V lookup: CDR1 KGHSH, CDR2 LQKENI. The CDR3 length is 13 residues. Trimming cost V 4 bases and J 3 bases, with 9 bases left between them. CDR3 DNA: TGTGCCAGCTCACAAAATAGCGAAGAGACCCAGTACTTC. Translation: CASSQNSEETQYF.

This sequence joins TRBV28 and TRBJ1-2; TRBD1 matches 8 bases. This CDR3 has 14 amino acids. The ends lost 6 bases at V and 9 bases at J; junction bases unmatched: 12. Germline CDR1 is MDHEN and CDR2 is SYDVKM. The CDR3 protein is CASRIQGARMRYTF. CDR3 DNA: TGTGCCAGCAGAATTCAGGGGGCGAGGATGCGCTACACCTTC.

This rearrangement joins TRBV28 to TRBJ2-1; no definite D call. The V gene's germline CDR1 is MDHEN and CDR2 SYDVKM. This CDR3 is 13 amino acids long. V lost 5 bases, J lost 4 bases, and 9 bases lay in between. The CDR3 DNA reads TGTGCCAGCAGTCCAACTGATTACAATGAGCAGTTCTTC. It is translated as CASSPTDYNEQFF.

This chain links TRBV7-9 with TRBJ1-6; 7 bases map to TRBD1. The J segment lost 2 bases and the V segment lost 2 bases, leaving 3 bases of the junction unmatched. This CDR3 has 16 residues. In germline, CDR1 is SEHNR, CDR2 FQNEAQ (reference sequence). The CDR3 loop is CASSLKGATYNSPLHF. The CDR3 nucleotides are TGTGCCAGCAGCTTAAAGGGGGCCACCTATAATTCACCCCTCCACTTT.